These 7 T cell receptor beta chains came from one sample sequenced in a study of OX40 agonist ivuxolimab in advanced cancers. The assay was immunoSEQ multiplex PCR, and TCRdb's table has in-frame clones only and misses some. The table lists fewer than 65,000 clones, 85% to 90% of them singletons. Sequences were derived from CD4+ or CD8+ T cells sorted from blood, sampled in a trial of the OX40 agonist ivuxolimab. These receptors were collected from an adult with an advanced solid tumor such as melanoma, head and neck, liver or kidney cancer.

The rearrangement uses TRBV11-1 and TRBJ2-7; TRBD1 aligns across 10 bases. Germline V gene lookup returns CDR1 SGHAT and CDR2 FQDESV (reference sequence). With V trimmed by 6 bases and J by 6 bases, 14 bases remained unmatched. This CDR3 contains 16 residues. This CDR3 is CASRTILGTGVFEQYF. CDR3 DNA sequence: TGTGCCAGCAGAACCATTCTCGGGACAGGGGTGTTCGAGCAGTACTTC.

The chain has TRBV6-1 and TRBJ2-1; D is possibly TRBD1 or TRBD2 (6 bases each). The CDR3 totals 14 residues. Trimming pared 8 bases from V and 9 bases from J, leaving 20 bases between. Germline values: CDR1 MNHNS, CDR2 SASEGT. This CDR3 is CASRTIGGLSEQFF. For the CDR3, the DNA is TGTGCCAGCCGCACAATAGGGGGGTTAAGTGAGCAGTTCTTC.

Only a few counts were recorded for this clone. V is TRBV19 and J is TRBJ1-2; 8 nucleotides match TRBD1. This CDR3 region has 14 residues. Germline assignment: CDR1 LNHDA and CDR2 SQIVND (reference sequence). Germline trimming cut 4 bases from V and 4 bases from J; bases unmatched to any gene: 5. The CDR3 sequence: CASSRGQELYGYTF. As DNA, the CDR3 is TGTGCCAGTAGTAGGGGACAGGAGCTCTATGGCTACACCTTC.

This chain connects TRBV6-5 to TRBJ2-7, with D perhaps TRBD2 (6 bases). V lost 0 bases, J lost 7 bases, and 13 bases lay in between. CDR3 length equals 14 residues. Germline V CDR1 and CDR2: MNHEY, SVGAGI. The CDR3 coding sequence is TGTGCCAGCAGTTACTCGGGACTTCGGGGTGAGCAGTACTTC. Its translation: CASSYSGLRGEQYF.

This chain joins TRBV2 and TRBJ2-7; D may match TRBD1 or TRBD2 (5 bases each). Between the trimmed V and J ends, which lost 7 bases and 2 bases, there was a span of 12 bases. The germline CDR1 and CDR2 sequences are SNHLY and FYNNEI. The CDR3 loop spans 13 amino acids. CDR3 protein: CASNEGRAYEQYF. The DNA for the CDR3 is TGTGCCAGCAATGAGGGCAGGGCCTACGAGCAGTACTTC.

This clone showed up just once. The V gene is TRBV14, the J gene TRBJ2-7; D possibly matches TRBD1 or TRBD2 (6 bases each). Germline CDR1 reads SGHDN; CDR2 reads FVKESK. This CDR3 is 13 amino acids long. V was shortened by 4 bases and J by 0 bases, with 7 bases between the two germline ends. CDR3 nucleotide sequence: TGTGCCAGCAGCCCGGGGGCCTCCTACGAGCAGTACTTC. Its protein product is CASSPGASYEQYF.

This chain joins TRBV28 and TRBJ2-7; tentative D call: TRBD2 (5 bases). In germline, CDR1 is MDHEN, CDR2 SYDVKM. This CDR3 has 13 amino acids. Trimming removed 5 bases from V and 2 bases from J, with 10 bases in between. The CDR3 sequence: CASSPGGPYEQYF. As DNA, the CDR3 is TGTGCCAGCAGTCCAGGAGGCCCCTACGAGCAGTACTTC. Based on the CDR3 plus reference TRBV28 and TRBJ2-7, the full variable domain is DVKVTQSSRYLVKRTGEKVFLECVQDMDHENMFWYRQDPGLGLRLIYFSYDVKMKEKGDIPEGYSVSREKKERFSLILESASTNQTSMYLCASSPGGPYEQYFGPGTRLTVT.